The TCR beta chain under discussion was sequenced for a study of shared clonotypes between healthy human individuals. Looking at the study overall: A couple of female and three male donors aged 18 to 49 were enrolled. Findings and caveats of the study: The small donor group covered limited genetic and exposure diversity.

The CDR3 spans 12 residues. Germline CDR1 and CDR2: SGHTA and FQGNSA. A deep-level run was used for the assay. Produced via immunoSEQ multiplex PCR; TCRdb's table is partial and in-frame only. This sample has approximately 470,000 clones; 81% occur once, and the top ten carry about 13%. This clone appeared a few times. Its specificity is not known. The junction and the germline gene differ at one end; a read error may be behind it. Sequencing input: PBMCs. The TCR was taken from a woman aged 40-49 years in good health. Some clones in this sample may be carry-over from other donors' samples. This chain joins TRBV7-2 and TRBJ1-4, with a weak D call TRBD1 (5 bases). CDR3: CASSLTPGATIF. In DNA form, the CDR3 reads TGTGCCAGCAGCTTAACACCCGGGGCGACGATCTTT. Based on the CDR3 plus reference TRBV7-2 and TRBJ1-4, the full variable domain is GAGVSQSPSNKVTEKGKDVELRCDPISGHTALYWYRQSLGQGLEFLIYFQGNSAPDKSGLPSDRFSAERTGGSVSTLTIQRTQQEDSAVYLCASSLTPGATIFGSGTQLSVL.